These T cell receptor beta chains were read from a single sample in a study of blood T cells in healthy people across ages. TCRdb itself ran the 5' RACE reads through MiXCR, one entry per CDR3 protein. The sample lists 1.8 million or so distinct CDR3 sequences, roughly two fifths occurring once. The sample comprised blood. The receptors were sampled from a human donor in good health. The conserved cysteine and the conserved F or W are not part of the CDR3 here.

J gene | V gene | CDR3 protein
TRBJ2-4 | TRBV10-3 | AISESAQLNIQY
TRBJ2-1 | TRBV9 | ASSPGFSHGGQF
TRBJ1-1 | TRBV2 | ASRGHEPTNTEAF
TRBJ2-1 | TRBV29-1 | SVQAREGGKDNEQF
TRBJ2-7 | TRBV19 | ASSRRQDGSYEQY
TRBJ2-5 | TRBV29-1 | SVEGVVLQETQY
TRBJ2-5 | TRBV6-2/TRBV6-3 | ASSYPSNEQY
TRBJ2-5 | TRBV24-1 | ATSDPTGQETQY
TRBJ2-5 | TRBV7-2 | ASSLWGLPQETQY
TRBJ2-1 | TRBV27 | ASSLPSGEQF
TRBJ2-3 | TRBV5-1 | ASSSGLAETDTQY
TRBJ2-6 | TRBV20-1 | SARGTGIGGANALT
TRBJ2-7 | TRBV11-2 | ASSSWTRFYEQY
TRBJ2-3 | TRBV20-1 | RVSAGVSTDTQY
TRBJ2-5 | TRBV2 | ASSIRWQY
TRBJ2-1 | TRBV20-1 | SAERTFGAYEQF
TRBJ2-1 | TRBV27 | TSSLIAGGLSYNEQF
TRBJ2-1 | TRBV3-1 | ASSQDQTPRNEQF
TRBJ2-3 | TRBV12-3/TRBV12-4 | ASTPGSGGTDTQY
TRBJ1-2 | TRBV7-3 | ASTSPPSGYT
TRBJ1-1 | TRBV20-1 | SASQGHTEAF
TRBJ1-1 | TRBV29-1 | SVQTGTHTEAF
TRBJ1-5 | TRBV4-2 | ASSQAGQGGYQPQH
TRBJ2-1 | TRBV19 | ASSRTGQGDNEQF
TRBJ2-2 | TRBV11-2 | ASSSKAWDGELF
TRBJ2-3 | TRBV4-3 | ASSQDAPSNSDTQY
TRBJ1-2 | TRBV9 | ASSVGNYGYT
TRBJ2-7 | TRBV2 | ASSPGQFLLFEQY
TRBJ2-5 | TRBV9 | ASSVDTSGGETQY
TRBJ2-7 | TRBV5-8 | ASSLESGTYEQY
TRBJ2-5 | TRBV20-1 | SAHQTVGETQY
TRBJ2-3 | TRBV5-6 | ASSDGGARSTDTQY
TRBJ1-2 | TRBV18 | ASSPSGELNYGYT
TRBJ2-2 | TRBV7-2 | ACSREEGRF
TRBJ2-7 | TRBV6-1 | ASRRPLGEQY
TRBJ2-1 | TRBV28 | ASSRGLGPYNEQF
TRBJ1-5 | TRBV12-3/TRBV12-4 | ASSSASRLQPRH
TRBJ1-2 | TRBV29-1 | SVGGGRDYGYT
TRBJ1-2 | TRBV12-3/TRBV12-4 | ASSPQAQGASGYT
TRBJ2-1 | TRBV15 | VTSPGLAYNEQF
TRBJ2-3 | TRBV2 | ASAGVPTDTQY
TRBJ1-2 | TRBV12-3/TRBV12-4 | ASSPRVWGGYT
TRBJ1-2 | TRBV3-1 | ASSRGQTFNYGYT
TRBJ2-5 | TRBV20-1 | SARVLAVKETQY
TRBJ2-1 | TRBV20-1 | SARRASGLNEQF
TRBJ1-4 | TRBV12-3/TRBV12-4 | ASSKWDRGYEKLF
TRBJ2-7 | TRBV7-3 | ASSLSPGIYEQY
TRBJ1-5 | TRBV12-3/TRBV12-4 | ASSSSSDTQPQH
TRBJ1-5 | TRBV2 | ASRGLVSNQPQH